The TCR beta chain under discussion was sequenced for a study of blood T cell repertoires in COVID-19. Per the study methods: Quantification of nucleated cells was approximated via reference gene primer amplification. The data were produced by immunoSEQ multiplex PCR, yet TCRdb's version contains in-frame clones alone and is incomplete. V and J calls and clone size come straight from that table; D and trimming were deduced from the DNA. Among about 220,000 clones listed, roughly 85% were seen once. Participants' reported clinical history set cohort assignment. Trimming removed 2 bases from V and 3 bases from J; junction bases left unmatched: 9. The CDR3 is made up of 18 amino acids. Germline loops: CDR1 MGHRA, CDR2 YSYEKL.

The material sequenced was PBMCs or T cells enriched from blood (not recorded which). This receptor was obtained from a middle-aged woman with acute COVID-19. The J gene is TRBJ2-2, the V gene TRBV4-1; TRBD1 matches at 10 bases. CDR3 nucleotides: TGCGCCAGCAGCCAACTTAGGGGACAGGGGTTGTACACCGGGGAGCTGTTTTTT. Translating it yields CASSQLRGQGLYTGELFF.